This section outlines one TCR beta chain sequence together with its context. Between the trimmed V and J ends, which lost 2 bases and 4 bases, there was a span of 9 bases. The CDR3 consists of 13 residues. Looked up from germline, CDR1 is SGDLS and CDR2 is YYNGEE. The data belong to a study of blood T cell repertoires in COVID-19. As for the study in general: The origin of the acute and convalescent COVID-19 samples was the United States, Italy and Spain.

Sequencing was performed with immunoSEQ multiplex PCR; in TCRdb, only in-frame clones are kept and a portion is missing. The sample includes 150,000 to 200,000 clones, approximately 80% of them seen just once. This clonotype originated in a human donor in a cohort sampled during active COVID-19. The sample comprised peripheral blood. The V gene is TRBV9, the J gene TRBJ1-1; possibly TRBD1 for D (6 bases). CDR3 DNA sequence: TGTGCCAGCAGCGTGGGACAAATCACTGAAGCTTTCTTT. It codes for CASSVGQITEAFF.